These 6 T cell receptor beta chains originate from one sample sequenced in a study of CD8+ T cells in alopecia areata. After isolation, RNA underwent reverse transcription to generate cDNA as the sequencing template. Sequencing used immunoSEQ multiplex PCR; TCRdb keeps in-frame clones, though not all of them. Of some 150,000 clones in the sample, 70% to 90% were seen once. This sample's treatment: oral pan-JAK inhibitor, 5-10 mg twice daily. The sample here was CD8+ T cells sorted from blood, taken at week 4, from a patient treated with tofacitinib. The receptor source for this set is a human donor with alopecia areata.

The chain is built from TRBV19 and TRBJ2-1; D is possibly TRBD1 (5 bases). Trimming removed 7 bases from V and 2 bases from J, with 12 bases in between. CDR1 and CDR2 from the germline V gene are LNHDA and SQIVND (reference sequence). The CDR3 has 14 residues. The CDR3 DNA sequence: TGTGCCAGTACCCTTTCGACAGCCTACAATGAGCAGTTCTTC. Amino acids: CASTLSTAYNEQFF.

This chain joins TRBV18 and TRBJ1-2, with D possibly matching TRBD1 (6 bases). Per the germline V gene, CDR1 is KGHSH and CDR2 is LQKENI. The CDR3 is 14 residues long. The ends were cut back, 6 bases at V and 4 bases at J, with 15 bases in the middle. The CDR3 nucleotides are TGTGCCAGCTCGCAAAACAGGGAGGGCTATGGCTACACCTTC. It is translated as CASSQNREGYGYTF. Supplemented by reference TRBV18 and TRBJ1-2, the full variable domain reads NAGVMQNPRHLVRRRGQEARLRCSPMKGHSHVYWYRQLPEEGLKFMVYLQKENIIDESGMPKERFSAEFPKEGPSILRIQQVVRGDSAAYFCASSQNREGYGYTFGSGTRLTVV.

The V and J genes are TRBV29-1 and TRBJ2-7; D is unresolved. Trimming stripped 8 bases from V and 4 bases from J, with 15 bases between. CDR3 length: 12 amino acids. CDR1 is SQVTM, CDR2 ANQGSEA, per germline. As DNA, the CDR3 is TGCAGCCCCGCAAGGAGTGTTTACGAGCAGTACTTC. This sequence encodes CSPARSVYEQYF.

The CDR3 DNA reads TGTGCCAGCAGCCCGACTAGTTCCTACGAGCAGTACTTC. Protein sequence: CASSPTSSYEQYF. This chain links TRBV7-9 with TRBJ2-7, with a weak D call TRBD2 (6 bases). Germline V gives CDR1 SEHNR, CDR2 FQNEAQ (reference sequence). V dropped 5 bases and J dropped 1 base, with 9 bases sitting between them. The CDR3 consists of 13 residues.

The V and J genes are TRBV27 and TRBJ2-5; no reliable D call. CDR3 size: 13 residues. Trimming removed 2 bases from V and 5 bases from J, with 9 bases in between. Germline CDR1 and CDR2: MNHEY and SMNVEV (reference sequence). Here the CDR3 reads CASSLGELETQYF. The CDR3 DNA reads as TGTGCCAGCAGTTTAGGGGAATTGGAGACCCAGTACTTC.

This clone was picked up one time. The gene calls are TRBV7-3 and TRBJ2-3; 11 bases map to TRBD2. After removal of 5 bases from V and 3 bases from J, the junction contained 10 bases not matched to a gene. There are 17 residues in the CDR3. The V gene's germline CDR1 is SGHTA and CDR2 FQGTGA. This CDR3 reads CASSPGLAGPSTDTQYF. The CDR3 DNA follows: TGTGCCAGCAGCCCCGGACTAGCGGGTCCATCGACAGATACGCAGTATTTT.